The sequence of this T cell receptor (beta chain) was determined in a study of tumor-infiltrating lymphocytes in localized non-small cell lung cancer. Across the whole study: Patients included smokers and never-smokers with various histologies, some sampled after neoadjuvant chemotherapy. Study-level findings and limits: Different pieces of the same tissue were used for each assay.

Note on this clone: Its antigen remains unidentified.

Some clones are missing from TCRdb's copy, which holds only in-frame ones; the method was immunoSEQ multiplex PCR. The sample records about 12,000 clones, around 79% being singletons. The CDR3 contains 18 residues. With V trimmed by 1 base and J by 5 bases, 13 bases remained unmatched. Germline lookup yields CDR1 MGHDK and CDR2 SYGVNS. The receptor's source is a human donor with non-small cell lung cancer. Sequenced sample: lung tumor tissue. The chain employs TRBV25-1 and TRBJ2-7; 11 nucleotides line up with TRBD2. For the CDR3, the DNA is TGTGCCAGCAGTGAATTAGGGGGGCGACTAGCGGGGATTAACGAGCAGTACTTC. Protein product: CASSELGGRLAGINEQYF.